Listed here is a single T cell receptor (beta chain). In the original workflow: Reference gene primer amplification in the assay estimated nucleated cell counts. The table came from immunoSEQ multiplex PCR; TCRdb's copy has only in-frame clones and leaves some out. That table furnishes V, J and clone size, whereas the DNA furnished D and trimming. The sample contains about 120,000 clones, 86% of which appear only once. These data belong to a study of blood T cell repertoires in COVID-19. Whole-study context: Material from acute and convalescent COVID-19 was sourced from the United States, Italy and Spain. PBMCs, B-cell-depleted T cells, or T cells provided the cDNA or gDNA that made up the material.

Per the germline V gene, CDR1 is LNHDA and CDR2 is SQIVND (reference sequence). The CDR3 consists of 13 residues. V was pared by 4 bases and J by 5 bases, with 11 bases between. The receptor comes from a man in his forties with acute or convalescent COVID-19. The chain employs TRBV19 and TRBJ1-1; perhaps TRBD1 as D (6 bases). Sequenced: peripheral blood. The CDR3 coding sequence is TGTGCCAGTAGTACAAAACAGGGAACTGAAGCTTTCTTT. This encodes CASSTKQGTEAFF.